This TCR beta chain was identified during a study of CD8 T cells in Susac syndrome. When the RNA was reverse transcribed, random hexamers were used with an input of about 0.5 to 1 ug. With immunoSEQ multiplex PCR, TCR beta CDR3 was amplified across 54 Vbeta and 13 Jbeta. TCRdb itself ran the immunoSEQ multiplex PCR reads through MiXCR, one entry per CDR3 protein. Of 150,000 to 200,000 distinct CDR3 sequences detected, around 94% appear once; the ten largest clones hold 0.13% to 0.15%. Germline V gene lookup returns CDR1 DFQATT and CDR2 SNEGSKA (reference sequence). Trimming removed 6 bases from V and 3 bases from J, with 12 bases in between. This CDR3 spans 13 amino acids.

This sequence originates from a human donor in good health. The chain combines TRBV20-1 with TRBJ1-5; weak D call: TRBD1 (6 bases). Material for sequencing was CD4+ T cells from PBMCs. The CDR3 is CSASRTVNQPQHF. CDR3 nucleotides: TGCAGTGCGAGTCGGACAGTCAATCAGCCCCAGCATTTT.